These T cell receptor beta chains were read from a single sample in a study of T cells in narcolepsy. Sequencing used immunoSEQ multiplex PCR; TCRdb keeps in-frame clones, though not all of them. The repertoire holds about 29,000 clones, approximately 89% seen once, with about 0.9% in the top ten. What was sequenced was memory (CD45RA-) CD4+ T cells from blood. The source of these receptors is a human donor in good health. Each CDR3 is given with its conserved first and last residue. D genes are given only for firm matches.

V gene	J gene	D gene	CDR3 protein	CDR3 DNA
TRBV11-2	TRBJ2-1	TRBD2	CASSGVAGGADEQFF	TGTGCCAGCAGCGGGGTAGCGGGAGGGGCCGATGAGCAGTTCTTC
TRBV5-1	TRBJ2-2	TRBD1	CASSNEQGASTGELFF	TGCGCCAGCAGCAATGAACAGGGGGCGAGCACCGGGGAGCTGTTTTTT
TRBV4-1	TRBJ2-3	TRBD2	CASSQPSSGSGDTQYF	TGCGCCAGCAGCCAACCCTCTAGCGGGAGTGGAGATACGCAGTATTTT
TRBV6-5	TRBJ2-2	.	CASSYSQAGELFF	TGTGCCAGCAGTTACTCTCAGGCTGGGGAGCTGTTTTTT
TRBV19	TRBJ2-7	TRBD1	CASSRDRGASEQYF	TGTGCCAGTAGCCGGGACAGGGGAGCGAGCGAGCAGTACTTC
TRBV6-6	TRBJ2-1	TRBD2	CASSPGRERYNEQFF	TGTGCCAGCAGCCCCGGGCGGGAGCGGTACAATGAGCAGTTCTTC
TRBV6-5	TRBJ1-1	.	CASRLKGGGNTEAFF	TGTGCCAGCCGGCTGAAGGGGGGCGGGAACACTGAAGCTTTCTTT
TRBV2	TRBJ2-7	TRBD1	CASRTGTYEQYF	TGTGCCAGCCGGACAGGGACCTACGAGCAGTACTTC
TRBV27	TRBJ1-5	.	CASSLSDGTNQPQHF	TGTGCCAGCAGTTTAAGTGACGGCACAAATCAGCCCCAGCATTTT
TRBV2	TRBJ1-2	.	CASGLSANGYTF	TGTGCCAGCGGGTTGTCAGCTAATGGCTACACCTTC